The T cell receptor (beta chain) described here comes from a study of blood T cell repertoires in COVID-19. Across the whole study: Both acute and convalescent COVID-19 samples were obtained from the United States, Italy and Spain.

This clone is a singleton in its sample. In the original workflow: The authors estimated nucleated cell counts from reference gene primer amplification. Measured with immunoSEQ multiplex PCR; TCRdb has only the in-frame clones, and not every one. That table is the source of V, J and clone size, and D and trimming were worked out from the DNA. The sample includes about 130,000 clones, about 83% seen only once; the top ten take roughly 10%. J was trimmed by 2 bases and V by 1 base; bases with no gene match: 5. This CDR3 contains 15 residues. Germline CDR1 and CDR2: LNHNV and YYDKDF (reference sequence).

Sequenced input: peripheral blood. This chain connects TRBV15 to TRBJ2-7; 7 bases fit TRBD2. This clonotype was obtained from a man aged 40-49 years with active or convalescent COVID-19. CDR3 sequence: CATSRVGGGPYEQYF. In DNA, the CDR3 is TGTGCCACCAGCAGAGTCGGCGGGGGACCCTACGAGCAGTACTTC.